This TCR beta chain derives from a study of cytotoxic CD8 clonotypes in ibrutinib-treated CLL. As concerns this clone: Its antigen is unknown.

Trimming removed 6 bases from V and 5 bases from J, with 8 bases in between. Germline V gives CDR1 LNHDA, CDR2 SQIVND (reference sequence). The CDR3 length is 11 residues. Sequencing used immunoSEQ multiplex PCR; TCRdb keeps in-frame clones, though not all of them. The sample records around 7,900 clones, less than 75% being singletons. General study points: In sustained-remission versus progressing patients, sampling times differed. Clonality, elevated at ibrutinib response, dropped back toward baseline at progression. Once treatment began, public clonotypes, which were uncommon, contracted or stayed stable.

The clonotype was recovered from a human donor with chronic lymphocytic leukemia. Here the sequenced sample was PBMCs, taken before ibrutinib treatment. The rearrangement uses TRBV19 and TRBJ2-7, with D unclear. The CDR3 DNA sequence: TGTGCCAGTAGCAATTACAACGAGCAGTACTTC. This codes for CASSNYNEQYF.